These T cell receptor beta chains were read from a single sample in a study of blood T cells in healthy people across ages. TCRdb analysed the 5' RACE reads with MiXCR anew, one entry per CDR3 protein. The data show just over 800,000 distinct CDR3 sequences, with around 62% seen just once and roughly a quarter held by the top ten. The material sequenced was blood. These receptors were taken from a man aged 25 to 45 in good health. CDR3s include the opening cysteine and the closing phenylalanine or tryptophan. D genes are given only for firm matches. Some rows mark clone size as missing; the rest say once, few, many or name a class of expanded clone.

clone_size,v_call,d_call,j_call,cdr3_aa,cdr3_nt
once,TRBV14,NA,TRBJ2-1,CASSQDLNRGGLNEQFF,TGTGCCAGCAGCCAAGATCTGAACAGGGGAGGGCTCAATGAGCAGTTCTTC
NA,TRBV29-1,NA,TRBJ1-5,CSVKLGLGPQHF,TGCAGCGTGAAATTGGGGTTGGGGCCCCAGCATTTT
many,TRBV4-3,TRBD1,TRBJ2-7,CASSQGQGTYEQYF,TGTGCCAGCAGCCAAGGACAGGGGACCTACGAGCAGTACTTC
NA,TRBV4-2,TRBD1,TRBJ2-1,CASSQQTGRGNEQFF,TGTGCCAGCAGCCAACAGACAGGGAGAGGCAATGAGCAGTTCTTC
NA,TRBV12-3/TRBV12-4,NA,TRBJ2-1,CASSSPGVSYNEQFF,TGTGCCAGCAGTTCCCCAGGGGTGTCCTACAATGAGCAGTTCTTC
NA,TRBV4-3,NA,TRBJ2-7,CASSQDGRGHEQYF,TGCGCCAGCAGCCAAGATGGCAGGGGCCACGAGCAGTACTTC
once,TRBV4-2,NA,TRBJ1-5,CASSQVRGGNQPQHF,TGTGCCAGCAGCCAAGTGAGAGGGGGCAATCAGCCCCAGCATTTT
NA,TRBV4-2,NA,TRBJ2-7,CASSHLPTGPAYEQYF,TGTGCCAGCAGCCACCTACCAACGGGGCCAGCGTACGAGCAGTACTTC
NA,TRBV15,NA,TRBJ2-3,CATCRGTNTDTQYF,TGTGCCACCTGTCGGGGGACGAACACAGATACGCAGTATTTT
NA,TRBV6-6,NA,TRBJ2-3,CAGSRFTTDTQYF,TGTGCCGGCAGTCGATTTACCACAGATACGCAGTATTTT
NA,TRBV4-1,NA,TRBJ1-5,CASSQATGLQWAAQHF,TGCGCCAGCAGCCAAGCAACAGGCCTTCAATGGGCAGCCCAGCATTTT
NA,TRBV12-3/TRBV12-4,TRBD2,TRBJ2-3,CASSFRGGDTQYF,TGTGCCAGCAGTTTTCGGGGGGGAGATACGCAGTATTTT
NA,TRBV7-9,TRBD1,TRBJ2-7,CASSSIGGDRGFYEQYF,TGTGCCAGCAGCAGCATAGGGGGGGACAGGGGGTTCTACGAGCAGTACTTC
NA,TRBV9,TRBD2,TRBJ2-7,CASSVGGSGGNNEQYF,TGTGCCAGCAGCGTAGGTGGTAGCGGGGGGAACAATGAGCAGTACTTC
NA,TRBV7-3,TRBD1,TRBJ1-6,CASRPHDRTGASYNSPLHF,TGTGCCAGCAGACCTCATGACCGGACAGGGGCATCCTATAATTCACCCCTCCACTTT
few,TRBV27,NA,TRBJ2-7,CASSLSDSYEQYF,TGTGCCAGCAGTTTATCTGACAGCTACGAGCAGTACTTC
NA,TRBV10-3,NA,TRBJ2-3,CAISSVLTAGDTQYF,TGTGCCATCAGTTCAGTCCTTACTGCAGGCGATACGCAGTATTTT
NA,TRBV7-9,TRBD2,TRBJ2-3,CASSHTSAYPDTQYF,TGTGCCAGCAGCCATACTAGCGCTTATCCAGATACGCAGTATTTT
NA,TRBV4-3,TRBD1,TRBJ2-7,CASSQDGRQGIHEQYF,TGCGCCAGCAGCCAAGATGGGAGACAGGGTATCCACGAGCAGTACTTC
NA,TRBV4-3,NA,TRBJ1-4,CASSQGGGHLATNEKLFF,TGCGCCAGCAGCCAAGGAGGGGGACACCTTGCAACTAATGAAAAACTGTTTTTT
once,TRBV29-1,TRBD2,TRBJ2-1,CSVVEAGVYNEQFF,TGCAGCGTTGTTGAAGCGGGGGTCTACAATGAGCAGTTCTTC
NA,TRBV7-9,TRBD1,TRBJ2-7,CASTGVGQGLYEQYF,TGTGCCAGCACTGGGGTCGGACAGGGACTCTACGAGCAGTACTTC
NA,TRBV28,NA,TRBJ1-1,CASSSTQGRYTEAFF,TGTGCCAGCAGTTCCACACAGGGCCGTTACACTGAAGCTTTCTTT
NA,TRBV5-1,TRBD2,TRBJ2-3,CASSLYSSGVTDTQYF,TGCGCCAGCAGCTTGTACTCTAGCGGGGTCACAGATACGCAGTATTTT
few,TRBV10-3,TRBD1,TRBJ1-2,CATNELDRVAYGYTF,TGTGCCACGAACGAACTTGACAGGGTGGCCTATGGCTACACCTTC
few,TRBV7-9,NA,TRBJ2-7,CASSLDPGNEQYF,TGTGCCAGCAGCTTAGACCCGGGTAACGAGCAGTACTTC
NA,TRBV10-3,NA,TRBJ2-7,CAIKNEPTSYEQYF,TGTGCCATCAAGAACGAGCCAACCTCCTACGAGCAGTACTTC
NA,TRBV7-2,TRBD1,TRBJ2-7,CASSSDRGRNEQYF,TGTGCCAGCAGCTCCGACAGGGGGCGGAACGAGCAGTACTTC
NA,TRBV5-4,NA,TRBJ2-3,CASSLRWDTQYF,TGTGCCAGCAGCTTGCGTTGGGATACGCAGTATTTT
NA,TRBV7-9,NA,TRBJ2-1,CASSALIIRTEQFF,TGTGCCAGCAGCGCCTTGATAATCCGGACCGAGCAGTTCTTC
once,TRBV27,NA,TRBJ2-7,CASRQGASIVEQYF,TGTGCCAGCCGTCAAGGGGCGTCAATCGTCGAGCAGTACTTC
NA,TRBV20-1,NA,TRBJ2-7,CSARGGFHEQYF,TGCAGTGCTAGAGGGGGGTTCCACGAGCAGTACTTC
NA,TRBV2,NA,TRBJ2-4,CASSEALAKNIQYF,TGTGCCAGCAGTGAGGCTCTAGCCAAAAACATTCAGTACTTC
few,TRBV6-2/TRBV6-3,NA,TRBJ2-5,CASRRDLGETQYF,TGTGCCAGCAGAAGGGACTTGGGGGAGACCCAGTACTTC
NA,TRBV20-1,NA,TRBJ2-5,CSARGGAAGETQYF,TGCAGTGCTAGAGGGGGGGCCGCCGGAGAGACCCAGTACTTC
NA,TRBV28,TRBD2,TRBJ2-1,CASSLTSGETSSYNEQFF,TGTGCCAGCAGCCTTACTAGCGGGGAGACAAGCTCCTACAATGAGCAGTTCTTC